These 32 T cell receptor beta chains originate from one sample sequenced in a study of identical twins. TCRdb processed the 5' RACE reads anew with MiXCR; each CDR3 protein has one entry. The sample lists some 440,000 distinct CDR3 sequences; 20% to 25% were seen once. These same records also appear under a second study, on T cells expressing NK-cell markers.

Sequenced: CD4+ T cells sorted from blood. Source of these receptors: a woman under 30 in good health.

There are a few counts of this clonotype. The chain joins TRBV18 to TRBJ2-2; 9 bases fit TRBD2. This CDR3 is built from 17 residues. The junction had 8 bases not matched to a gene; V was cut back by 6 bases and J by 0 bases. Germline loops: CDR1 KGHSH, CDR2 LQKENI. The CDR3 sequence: CASSRVAGGTNTGELFF. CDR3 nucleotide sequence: TGTGCCAGCTCCCGTGTCGCGGGAGGGACGAACACCGGGGAGCTGTTTTTT.

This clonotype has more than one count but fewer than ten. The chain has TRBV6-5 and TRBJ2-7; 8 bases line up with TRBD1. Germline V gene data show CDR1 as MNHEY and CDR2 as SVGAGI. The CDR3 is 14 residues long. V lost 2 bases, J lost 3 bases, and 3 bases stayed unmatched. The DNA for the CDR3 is TGTGCCAGCAGTTACGCTGGACAGGGCTACGAGCAGTACTTC. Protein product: CASSYAGQGYEQYF.

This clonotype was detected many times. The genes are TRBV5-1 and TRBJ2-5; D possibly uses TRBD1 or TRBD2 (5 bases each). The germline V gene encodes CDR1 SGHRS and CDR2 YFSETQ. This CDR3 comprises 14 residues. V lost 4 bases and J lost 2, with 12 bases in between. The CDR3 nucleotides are TGCGCCAGCAGCGTTACAGGACTTCAAGAGACCCAGTACTTC. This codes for CASSVTGLQETQYF.

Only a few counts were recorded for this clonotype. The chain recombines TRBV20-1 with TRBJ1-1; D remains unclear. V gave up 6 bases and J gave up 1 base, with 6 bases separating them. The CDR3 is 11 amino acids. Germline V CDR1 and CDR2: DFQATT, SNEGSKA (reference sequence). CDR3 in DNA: TGCAGTGCCCGGCCGAACACTGAAGCTTTCTTT. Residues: CSARPNTEAFF.

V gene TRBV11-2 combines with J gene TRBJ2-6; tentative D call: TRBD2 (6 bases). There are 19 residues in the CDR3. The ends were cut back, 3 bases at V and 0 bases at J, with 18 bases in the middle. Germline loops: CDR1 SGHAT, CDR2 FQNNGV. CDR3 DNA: TGTGCCAGCAGCTTGCATTCGCCGGGAGACTCCTCTGGGGCCAACGTCCTGACTTTC. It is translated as CASSLHSPGDSSGANVLTF.

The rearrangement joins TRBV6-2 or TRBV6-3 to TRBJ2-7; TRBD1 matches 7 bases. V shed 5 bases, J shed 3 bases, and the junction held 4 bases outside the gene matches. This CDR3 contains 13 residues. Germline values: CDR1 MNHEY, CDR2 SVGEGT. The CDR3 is CASSKWDSYEQYF. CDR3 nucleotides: TGTGCCAGCAGTAAGTGGGACAGCTACGAGCAGTACTTC.

The CDR3 DNA sequence: TGTGCCAGCAGCAGGGGACTAGCGGTCCAAGAGACCCAGTACTTC. This sequence encodes CASSRGLAVQETQYF. The chain couples TRBV9 to TRBJ2-5; 11 nucleotides agree with TRBD2. The CDR3 spans 15 residues. CDR1 SGDLS and CDR2 YYNGEE come from the germline V gene. V trimming: 4 bases; J trimming: 1 base; junction bases outside the gene matches: 3.

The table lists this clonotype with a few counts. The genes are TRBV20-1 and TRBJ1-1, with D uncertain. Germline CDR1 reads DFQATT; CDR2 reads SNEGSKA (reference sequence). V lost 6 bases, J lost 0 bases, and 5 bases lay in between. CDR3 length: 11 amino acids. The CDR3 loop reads CSAPLNTEAFF. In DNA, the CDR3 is TGCAGTGCACCCCTGAACACTGAAGCTTTCTTT.

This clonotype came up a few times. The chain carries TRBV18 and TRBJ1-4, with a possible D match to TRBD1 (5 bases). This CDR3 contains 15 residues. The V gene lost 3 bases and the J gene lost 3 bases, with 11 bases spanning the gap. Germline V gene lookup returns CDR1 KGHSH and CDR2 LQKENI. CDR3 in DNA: TGTGCCAGCTCACCGAGGGGTATGGCTAATGAAAAACTGTTTTTT. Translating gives CASSPRGMANEKLFF.

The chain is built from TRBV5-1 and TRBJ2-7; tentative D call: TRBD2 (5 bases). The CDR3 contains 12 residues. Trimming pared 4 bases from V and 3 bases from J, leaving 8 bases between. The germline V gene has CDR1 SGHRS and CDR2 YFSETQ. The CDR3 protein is CASSIDYYEQYF. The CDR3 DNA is TGCGCCAGCAGCATTGACTACTACGAGCAGTACTTC.

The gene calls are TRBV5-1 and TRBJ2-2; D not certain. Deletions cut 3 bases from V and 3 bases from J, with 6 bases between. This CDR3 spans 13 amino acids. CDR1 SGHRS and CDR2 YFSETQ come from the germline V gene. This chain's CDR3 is CASSSPYTGELFF. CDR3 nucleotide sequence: TGCGCCAGCAGCTCCCCATACACCGGGGAGCTGTTTTTT.

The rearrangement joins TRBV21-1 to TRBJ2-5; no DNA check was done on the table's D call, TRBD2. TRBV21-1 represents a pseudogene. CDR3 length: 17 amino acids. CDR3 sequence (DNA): TGTGCCAGCAGCATCAGTACCGGCGGGTGCGGAGGAGAGACCCAGTACTTC. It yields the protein CASSISTGGCGGETQYF.

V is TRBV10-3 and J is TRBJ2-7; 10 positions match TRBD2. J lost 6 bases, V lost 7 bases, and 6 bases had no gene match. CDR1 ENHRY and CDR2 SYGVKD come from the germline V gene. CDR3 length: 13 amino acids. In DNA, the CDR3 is TGTGCCATCACCGGACTAGCGGCAGGCGAGCAGTACTTC. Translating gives CAITGLAAGEQYF.

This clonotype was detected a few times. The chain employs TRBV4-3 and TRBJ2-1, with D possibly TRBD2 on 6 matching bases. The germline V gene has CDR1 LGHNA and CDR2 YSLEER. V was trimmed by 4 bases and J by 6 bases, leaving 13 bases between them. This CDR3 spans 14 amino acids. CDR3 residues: CASSPGTLRNEQFF. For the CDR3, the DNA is TGCGCCAGCAGCCCCGGGACTTTACGCAATGAGCAGTTCTTC.

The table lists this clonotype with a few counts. The CDR3 DNA reads as TGTGCCAGCAGCCCCGTCCACGGGTACGAGCAGTACTTC. Its protein product is CASSPVHGYEQYF. J is TRBJ2-7 and V is TRBV7-2; D is unclear. The length of the CDR3 is 13 residues. Germline values: CDR1 SGHTA, CDR2 FQGNSA. V lost 5 bases and J lost 4, with 12 bases in between.

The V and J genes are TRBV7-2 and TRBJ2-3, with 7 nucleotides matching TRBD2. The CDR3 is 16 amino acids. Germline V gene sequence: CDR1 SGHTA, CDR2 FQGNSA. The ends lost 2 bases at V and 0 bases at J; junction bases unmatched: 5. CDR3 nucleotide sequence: TGTGCCAGCAGCTTAAGAGGTAGCGGGAGCACAGATACGCAGTATTTT. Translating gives CASSLRGSGSTDTQYF.

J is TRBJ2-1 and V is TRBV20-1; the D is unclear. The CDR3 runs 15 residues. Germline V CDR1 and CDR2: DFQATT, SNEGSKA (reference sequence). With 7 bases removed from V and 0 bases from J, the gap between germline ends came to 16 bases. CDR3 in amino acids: CSVPPPVYSYNEQFF. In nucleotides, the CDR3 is TGCAGTGTACCGCCGCCGGTATACTCCTACAATGAGCAGTTCTTC.

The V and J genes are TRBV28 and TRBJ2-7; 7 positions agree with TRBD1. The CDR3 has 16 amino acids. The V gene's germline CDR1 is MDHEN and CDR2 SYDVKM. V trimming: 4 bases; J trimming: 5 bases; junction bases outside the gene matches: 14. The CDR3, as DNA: TGTGCCAGCAGTTCCCCGGGACAGACGGGCGTCGACGAGCAGTACTTC. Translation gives CASSSPGQTGVDEQYF.

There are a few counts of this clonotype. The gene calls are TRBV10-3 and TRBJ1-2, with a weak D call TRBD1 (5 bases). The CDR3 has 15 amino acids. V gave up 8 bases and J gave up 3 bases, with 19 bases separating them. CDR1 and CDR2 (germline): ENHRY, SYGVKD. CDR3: CAIRGREQSDYGYTF. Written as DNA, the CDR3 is TGTGCCATCCGTGGCAGGGAGCAATCGGACTATGGCTACACCTTC.

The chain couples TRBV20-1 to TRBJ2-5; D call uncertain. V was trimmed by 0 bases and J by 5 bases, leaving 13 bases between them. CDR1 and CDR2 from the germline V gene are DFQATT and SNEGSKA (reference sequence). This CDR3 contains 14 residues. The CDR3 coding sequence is TGCAGTGCTAGAGAAAGTCGGAGCTATGAGACCCAGTACTTC. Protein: CSARESRSYETQYF.

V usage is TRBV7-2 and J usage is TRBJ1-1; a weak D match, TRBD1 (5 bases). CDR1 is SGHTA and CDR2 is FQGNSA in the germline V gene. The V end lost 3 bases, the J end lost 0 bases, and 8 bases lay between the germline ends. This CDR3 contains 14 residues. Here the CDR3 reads CASSFATVNTEAFF. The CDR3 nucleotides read TGTGCCAGCAGCTTCGCGACAGTGAACACTGAAGCTTTCTTT. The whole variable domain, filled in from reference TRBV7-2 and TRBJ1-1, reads GAGVSQSPSNKVTEKGKDVELRCDPISGHTALYWYRQSLGQGLEFLIYFQGNSAPDKSGLPSDRFSAERTGGSVSTLTIQRTQQEDSAVYLCASSFATVNTEAFFGQGTRLTVV.

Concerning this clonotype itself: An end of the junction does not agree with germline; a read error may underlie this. CDR3 protein: CCARPSAGGRKTDTQYF. The DNA of the CDR3 is TGCTGTGCTAGGCCCTCAGCAGGCGGGAGGAAGACAGATACGCAGTATTTT. This chain connects TRBV20-1 to TRBJ2-3; 8 bases fit TRBD2. The CDR3 totals 17 residues. Germline V gives CDR1 DFQATT, CDR2 SNEGSKA (reference sequence).

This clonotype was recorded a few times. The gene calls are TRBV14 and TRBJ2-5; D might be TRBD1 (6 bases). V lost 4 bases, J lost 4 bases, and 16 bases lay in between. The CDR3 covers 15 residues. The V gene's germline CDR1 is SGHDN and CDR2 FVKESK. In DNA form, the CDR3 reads TGTGCCAGCAGCCCCTTTACCGGGACAATAGAGACCCAGTACTTC. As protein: CASSPFTGTIETQYF. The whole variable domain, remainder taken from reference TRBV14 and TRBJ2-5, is EAGVTQFPSHSVIEKGQTVTLRCDPISGHDNLYWYRRVMGKEIKFLLHFVKESKQDESGMPNNRFLAERTGGTYSTLKVQPAELEDSGVYFCASSPFTGTIETQYFGPGTRLLVL.

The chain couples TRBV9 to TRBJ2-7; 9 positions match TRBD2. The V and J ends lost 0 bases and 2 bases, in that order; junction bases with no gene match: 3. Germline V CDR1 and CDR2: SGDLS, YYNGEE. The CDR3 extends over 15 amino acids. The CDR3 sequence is CASSVGSGGTYEQYF. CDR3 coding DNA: TGTGCCAGCAGCGTAGGTAGCGGGGGCACCTACGAGCAGTACTTC.

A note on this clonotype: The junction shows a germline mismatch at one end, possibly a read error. CDR3 DNA sequence: TGTGCCAGCAGCTTAGCCCCGGGACAGGGGTCCTTCGAGCAGTACTTC. Translated: CASSLAPGQGSFEQYF. The rearrangement joins TRBV7-2 to TRBJ2-7, with 10 bases aligning to TRBD1. Germline V gene data show CDR1 as SGHTA and CDR2 as FQGNSA. The CDR3 has 16 amino acids.

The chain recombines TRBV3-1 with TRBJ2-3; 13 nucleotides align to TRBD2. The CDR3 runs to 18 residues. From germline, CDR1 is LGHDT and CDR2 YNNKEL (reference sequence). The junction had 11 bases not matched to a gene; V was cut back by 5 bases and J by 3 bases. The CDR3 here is CASSDRLAGGRRTDTQYF. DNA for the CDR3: TGTGCCAGCAGCGATAGACTAGCGGGGGGCAGAAGGACAGATACGCAGTATTTT.

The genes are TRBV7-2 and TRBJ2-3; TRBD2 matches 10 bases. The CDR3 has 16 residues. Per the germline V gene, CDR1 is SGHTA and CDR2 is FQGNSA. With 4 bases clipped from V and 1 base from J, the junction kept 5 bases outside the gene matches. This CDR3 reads CASSWGGTSGTDTQYF. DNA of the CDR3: TGTGCCAGCAGCTGGGGGGGGACTAGCGGCACAGATACGCAGTATTTT.

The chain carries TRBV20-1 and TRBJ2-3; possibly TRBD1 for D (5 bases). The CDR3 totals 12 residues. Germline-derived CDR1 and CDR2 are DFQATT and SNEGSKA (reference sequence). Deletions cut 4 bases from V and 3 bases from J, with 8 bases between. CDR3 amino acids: CSATDRTDTQYF. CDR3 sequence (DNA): TGCAGTGCTACTGACAGAACAGATACGCAGTATTTT.

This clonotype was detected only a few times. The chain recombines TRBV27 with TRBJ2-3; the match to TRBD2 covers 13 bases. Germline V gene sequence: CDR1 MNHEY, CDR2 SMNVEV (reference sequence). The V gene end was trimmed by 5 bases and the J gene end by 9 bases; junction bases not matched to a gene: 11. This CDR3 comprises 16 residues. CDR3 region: CASSGGTSGVEGTQYF. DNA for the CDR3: TGTGCCAGCAGTGGAGGGACTAGCGGGGTTGAGGGGACGCAGTATTTT.

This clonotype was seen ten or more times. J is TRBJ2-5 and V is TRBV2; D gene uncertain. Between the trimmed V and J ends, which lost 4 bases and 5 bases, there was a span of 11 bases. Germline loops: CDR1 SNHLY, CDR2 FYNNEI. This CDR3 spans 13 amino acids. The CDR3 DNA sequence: TGTGCCAGCAGTGCGGTGGATGGCGAGACCCAGTACTTC. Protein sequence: CASSAVDGETQYF. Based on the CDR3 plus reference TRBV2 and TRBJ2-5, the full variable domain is EPEVTQTPSHQVTQMGQEVILRCVPISNHLYFYWYRQILGQKVEFLVSFYNNEISEKSEIFDDQFSVERPDGSNFTLKIRSTKLEDSAMYFCASSAVDGETQYFGPGTRLLVL.

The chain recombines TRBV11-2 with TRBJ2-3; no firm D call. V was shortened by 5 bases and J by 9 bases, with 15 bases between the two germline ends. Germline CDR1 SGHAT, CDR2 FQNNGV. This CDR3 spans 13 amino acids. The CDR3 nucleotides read TGTGCCAGCAGCCCTACCAGGACCCCCACGCAGTATTTT. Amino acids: CASSPTRTPTQYF.

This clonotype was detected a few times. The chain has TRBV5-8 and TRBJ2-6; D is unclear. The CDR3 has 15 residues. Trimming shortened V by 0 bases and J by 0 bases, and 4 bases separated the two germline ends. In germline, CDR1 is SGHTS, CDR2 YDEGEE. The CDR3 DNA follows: TGTGCCAGCAGCTTGGAATACTCTGGGGCCAACGTCCTGACTTTC. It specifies CASSLEYSGANVLTF. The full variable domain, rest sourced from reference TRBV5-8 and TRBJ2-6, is EAGVTQSPTHLIKTRGQQATLRCSPISGHTSVYWYQQALGLGLQFLLWYDEGEERNRGNFPPRFSGRQFPNYSSELNVNALELEDSALYLCASSLEYSGANVLTFGAGSRLTVL.